Included here is one TCR beta chain sequence, with context. What it binds is unknown. These data are taken from a study of human thymus T cells. Between the trimmed V and J ends, which lost 2 bases and 2 bases, there was a span of 5 bases. Per germline, CDR1 LNHNV and CDR2 YYDKDF (reference sequence). The CDR3 sequence is 13 residues long. Profiled with immunoSEQ multiplex PCR; TCRdb holds only in-frame clones, not every one. The sample has some 130,000 clones, around 94% seen once. The study's findings and limits: Unrelated people showed highly overlapping thymic repertoires, related research reported. Thymic as well as blood repertoires seemed to favor certain V and J genes unevenly.

During corrective heart surgery, resections were taken, and the thymus tissue came from them. The donor group consisted of healthy Finnish infants who were having corrective surgery for congenital heart defects. The chain has TRBV15 and TRBJ2-3; D unresolved. The sequence was obtained from a boy less than two years old with a congenital heart defect but otherwise immunologically healthy. The sample consisted of thymus tissue. CDR3 sequence reads: CATSRPNTDTQYF. Written as DNA, the CDR3 is TGTGCCACCAGCAGACCAAACACAGATACGCAGTATTTT.